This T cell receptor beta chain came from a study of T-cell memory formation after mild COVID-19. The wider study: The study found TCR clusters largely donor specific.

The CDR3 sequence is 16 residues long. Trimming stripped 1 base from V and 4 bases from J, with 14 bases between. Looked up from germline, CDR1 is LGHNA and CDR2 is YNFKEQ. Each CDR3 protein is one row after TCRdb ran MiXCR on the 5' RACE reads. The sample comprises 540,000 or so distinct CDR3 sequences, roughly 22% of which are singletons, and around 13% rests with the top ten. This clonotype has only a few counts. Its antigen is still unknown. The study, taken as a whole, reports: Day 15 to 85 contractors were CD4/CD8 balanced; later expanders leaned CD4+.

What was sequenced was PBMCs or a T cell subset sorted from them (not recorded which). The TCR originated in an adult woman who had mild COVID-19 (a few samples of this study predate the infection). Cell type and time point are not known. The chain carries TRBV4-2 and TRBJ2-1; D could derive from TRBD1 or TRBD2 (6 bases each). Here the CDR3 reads CASSQVGASAYNEQFF. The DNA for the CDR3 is TGTGCCAGCAGCCAAGTGGGGGCTAGCGCATACAATGAGCAGTTCTTC.